These 10 T cell receptor beta chains originate from one sample sequenced in a study of blood T cell repertoires in COVID-19. Some clones are missing from TCRdb's copy, which holds only in-frame ones; the method was immunoSEQ multiplex PCR. Among tens of thousands of clones listed, approximately 80% were seen once. Sequencing was carried out using peripheral blood. The receptor set was obtained from a man of 80 years or more with acute or convalescent COVID-19.

The chain recombines TRBV6-7 with TRBJ1-1; TRBD1 is a possible D gene (5 bases). TRBV6-7 is an open reading frame whose function is uncertain. This CDR3 has 14 amino acids. V lost 9 bases, J lost 3 bases, and 17 bases lay in between. The CDR3 region is CARPRGVFDTEAFF. CDR3 coding DNA: TGTGCCAGGCCGCGGGGGGTCTTCGACACTGAAGCTTTCTTT.

CDR3 nucleotides: TGCGCCAGCAGCCAGATAGCCGGGACTAGCGGGGGGTTGGGAGAGACCCAGTACTTC. As protein: CASSQIAGTSGGLGETQYF. The gene calls are TRBV4-1 and TRBJ2-5; 15 nucleotides match TRBD2. The CDR3 has 19 residues. Germline CDR1 reads MGHRA; CDR2 reads YSYEKL. Losses at the gene ends were 3 bases for V and 4 bases for J; bases not matched to a gene: 12.

V and J are TRBV7-9 and TRBJ2-7; 11 bases agree with TRBD2. CDR3 size: 15 residues. Germline V CDR1 and CDR2: SEHNR, FQNEAQ (reference sequence). Trimming took 1 base from V and 5 from J; bases not matched to a gene: 4. Written as DNA, the CDR3 is TGTGCCAGCAGCTTAGAACTAGCGGGGGCCAACGAGCAGTACTTC. Residues: CASSLELAGANEQYF. Drawing the rest from reference TRBV7-9 and TRBJ2-7, the complete variable domain is DTGVSQNPRHKITKRGQNVTFRCDPISEHNRLYWYRQTLGQGPEFLTYFQNEAQLEKSRLLSDRFSAERPKGSFSTLEIQRTEQGDSAMYLCASSLELAGANEQYFGPGTRLTVT.

This chain links TRBV7-9 with TRBJ2-3, with 15 bases aligning to TRBD2. Germline values: CDR1 SEHNR, CDR2 FQNEAQ (reference sequence). V was pared by 4 bases and J by 2 bases, with 7 bases of the junction left unmatched. The CDR3 sequence is 18 residues long. The CDR3 loop reads CASSSWRTSGGATDTQYF. CDR3 DNA sequence: TGTGCCAGCAGCTCCTGGCGGACTAGCGGGGGGGCCACAGATACGCAGTATTTT.

The chain employs TRBV6-1 and TRBJ1-1; 9 nucleotides line up with TRBD1. The J segment lost 6 bases and the V segment lost 2 bases, leaving 1 base of the junction unmatched. Germline V gene lookup returns CDR1 MNHNS and CDR2 SASEGT. There are 13 residues in the CDR3. The CDR3 sequence: CASSENRGPEAFF. CDR3 DNA sequence: TGTGCCAGCAGTGAAAACAGGGGGCCTGAAGCTTTCTTT.

CDR3 in DNA: TGTGCCAGCAGCCTGGAGGCGGGGGGTACCTACGAGCAGTACTTC. Translation: CASSLEAGGTYEQYF. This chain joins TRBV7-2 and TRBJ2-7; TRBD2 aligns across 8 bases. This CDR3 comprises 15 residues. The ends lost 5 bases at V and 2 bases at J; junction bases unmatched: 8. Germline V lookup: CDR1 SGHTA, CDR2 FQGNSA.

This chain links TRBV6-5 with TRBJ2-7; perhaps TRBD1 as D (5 bases). Germline CDR1 and CDR2: MNHEY and SVGAGI. The CDR3 totals 13 residues. Trimming took 5 bases from V and 5 from J, leaving 13 bases between them. The CDR3 DNA follows: TGTGCCAGCAGTCCCGACAGTTTTCACGAGCAGTACTTC. Translating it yields CASSPDSFHEQYF.

V and J are TRBV6-5 and TRBJ2-5; TRBD1 agrees at 7 bases. This CDR3 contains 14 residues. Germline V gene lookup returns CDR1 MNHEY and CDR2 SVGAGI. The ends lost 6 bases at V and 4 bases at J; junction bases unmatched: 8. The DNA for the CDR3 is TGTGCCAGCAGCTTGGACAGGCGTCCAGAGACCCAGTACTTC. This gives the protein CASSLDRRPETQYF.

V gene TRBV11-2 combines with J gene TRBJ2-5; tentatively, D is TRBD2 (5 bases). CDR3 length: 17 residues. The germline CDR1 and CDR2 sequences are SGHAT and FQNNGV. Trimming left V 5 bases short and J 1 base short, with 20 bases between. CDR3 region: CASSPLKRPDIQETQYF. For the CDR3, the DNA is TGTGCCAGCAGCCCCTTGAAGCGGCCCGACATCCAAGAGACCCAGTACTTC.

The V call is TRBV5-4, the J call TRBJ2-3; 7 bases fit TRBD1. V gave up 3 bases and J gave up 8 bases; unmatched junction bases: 6. This CDR3 has 13 residues. The germline CDR1 and CDR2 sequences are SGHNT and YYREEE (reference sequence). The CDR3 is CASSYNRGTTQYF. For the CDR3, the DNA is TGTGCCAGCAGCTACAACAGGGGTACTACGCAGTATTTT.